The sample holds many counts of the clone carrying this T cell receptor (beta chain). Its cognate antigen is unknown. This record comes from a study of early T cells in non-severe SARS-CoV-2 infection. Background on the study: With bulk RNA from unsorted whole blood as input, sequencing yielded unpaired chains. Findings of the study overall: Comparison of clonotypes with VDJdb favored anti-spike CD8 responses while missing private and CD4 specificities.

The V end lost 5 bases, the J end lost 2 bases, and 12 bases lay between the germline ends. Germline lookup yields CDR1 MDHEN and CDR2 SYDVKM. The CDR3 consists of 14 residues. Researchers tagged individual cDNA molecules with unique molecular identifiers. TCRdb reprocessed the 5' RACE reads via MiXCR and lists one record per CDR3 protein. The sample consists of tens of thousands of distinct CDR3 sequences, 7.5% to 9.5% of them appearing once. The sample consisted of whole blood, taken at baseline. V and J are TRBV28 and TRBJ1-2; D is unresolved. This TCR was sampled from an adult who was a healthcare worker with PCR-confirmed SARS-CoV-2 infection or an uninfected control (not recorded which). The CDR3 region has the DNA TGTGCCAGCAGTCCCTACTTATCGAACTATGGCTACACCTTC. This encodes CASSPYLSNYGYTF.